This entry describes one T cell receptor beta chain. Its specificity is not known. The CDR3 does not close with the conserved phenylalanine or tryptophan, likely indicating a read error. Because the CDR3's place on the DNA is in doubt, the DNA is left out and the CDR3 is given as listed by TCRdb. Pregnancy or lactation, uncontrolled infections and other autoimmune diseases were grounds for excluding patients. Clinicians made diagnoses from clinical symptoms, serum thyroxine, TRAb, thyroid ultrasound and orbital computed tomography. Sampling over 8 ml of fresh peripheral blood provided the PBMCs. The data were obtained in a study of Graves' ophthalmopathy and Graves' hyperthyroidism. Amplifying from RNA transcripts, the study obtained TCR beta CDR3 regions. An initial RT-PCR round employing HTBI primers preceded a second-round multiplex PCR. From the multiplex PCR reads, TCRdb called clonotypes with MiXCR, one entry per CDR3 protein. The repertoire holds some 750,000 distinct CDR3 sequences, with around 40% as singletons.

Both ends counted, the CDR3 spans 8 residues. The V gene's germline CDR1 is LNHNV and CDR2 YYDKDF (reference sequence). General observations from the study: Blood shared most expanded thyroid clonotypes above 0.001 frequency.

V is TRBV15 and J is TRBJ1-4. The source of this sequence is an adult man with Graves' ophthalmopathy. The sequenced sample consisted of peripheral blood. CDR3 loop: CATSSYST.